The next 29 T cell receptor delta chains were all read from a single sample in a study of gamma-delta chains in newborns, infants, children. TCRdb used CATT to re-call clones from the reads. The table shows several thousand delta-chain clones, with less than 40% occurring only once. Sequenced: blood. The receptors were sampled from a child who received the measles vaccine.

The V call is TRDV1, the J call TRDJ1; D may be TRDD3 (6 bases). There are 21 residues in the CDR3. Germline loops: CDR1 TSWWSYY, CDR2 QGS. Trimming left V 0 bases short and J 0 bases short, with 26 bases between. CDR3 nucleotides: TGTGCTCTTGGGGAACTTACTAAGCCTCTGGGGATGGGGCTCTACACCGATAAACTCATCTTT. It specifies CALGELTKPLGMGLYTDKLIF.

In this sample, this clone turned up a few times. The chain uses TRDV1 and TRDJ1; D perhaps matches TRDD3 (6 bases). This CDR3 is built from 14 residues. Germline CDR1 is TSWWSYY and CDR2 is QGS. V lost 6 bases and J 4 bases, leaving 15 bases between the germline ends. The CDR3 DNA reads TGTGCTCTTGGATTCCGGGGATTGGGCGATAAACTCATCTTT. Translation gives CALGFRGLGDKLIF.

This clone was detected a few times. The chain has TRDV1 and TRDJ2, with 11 nucleotides matching TRDD3. Trimming cost V 1 base and J 8 bases; bases outside gene matches: 12. Germline CDR1 reads TSWWSYY; CDR2 reads QGS. The CDR3 sequence is 18 residues long. CDR3: CALGEPLLYWGIDAQLFF. In DNA, the CDR3 is TGTGCTCTTGGGGAACCACTCCTGTACTGGGGGATAGACGCACAACTCTTCTTT.

In regard to this clone: In the same sample, other DNA sequences code for this CDR3. The chain combines TRDV3 with TRDJ1, with D maybe TRDD3 (7 bases). The V gene's germline CDR1 is TVYSNPD and CDR2 GDNSRS (reference sequence). Trimming stripped 3 bases from V and 0 bases from J, with 35 bases between. This CDR3 has 21 residues. The CDR3 DNA sequence: TGTGCCTTCGAACTTCGTCCTTCCCCCCTTTTACTGGGGTCAGACACCGATAAACTCATCTTT. This translates into CAFELRPSPLLLGSDTDKLIF. Combining the CDR3 with reference TRDV3 and TRDJ1 gives the whole variable domain CDKVTQSSPDQTVASGSEVVLLCTYDTVYSNPDLFWYRIRPDYSFQFVFYGDNSRSEGADFTQGRFSVKHILTQKAFHLVISPVRTEDSATYYCAFELRPSPLLLGSDTDKLIFGKGTRVTVEP.

By its share, this clone is medium-sized (0.01 to 0.1%). The chain combines TRDV1 with TRDJ1, with 10 bases lining up with TRDD3. Per the germline V gene, CDR1 is TSWWSYY and CDR2 is QGS. V gave up 9 bases and J gave up 0 bases; unmatched junction bases: 13. The CDR3 is made up of 17 amino acids. DNA for the CDR3: TGTGCTCTCTTCATCAGCCTGGGGGATATCCACACCGATAAACTCATCTTT. This gives the protein CALFISLGDIHTDKLIF.

J is TRDJ1 and V is TRDV1, with 12 nucleotides matching TRDD3. CDR1 is TSWWSYY and CDR2 is QGS in the germline V gene. The V segment lost 5 bases and the J segment 3 bases; nucleotides outside the gene matches: 16. CDR3 size: 19 residues. The CDR3 DNA reads as TGTGCTCTTGGGTTGGTAAGCTATCTCTGGGGGATACGCTCCGATAAACTCATCTTT. Translated: CALGLVSYLWGIRSDKLIF.

This chain links TRDV1 with TRDJ1; D unclear. Trimming took 0 bases from V and 0 from J, leaving 17 bases between them. Germline assignment: CDR1 TSWWSYY and CDR2 QGS. This CDR3 comprises 18 residues. CDR3 DNA sequence: TGTGCTCTTGGGGAACTACCGCCCATTTTACTGAACACCGATAAACTCATCTTT. Protein: CALGELPPILLNTDKLIF.

With regard to this clone: An end of the junction does not agree with germline; a read error may underlie this. The same CDR3 can be traced to other DNA sequences in this sample. CDR3 region: CALGEGPPVLGDTDKLIF. As DNA, the CDR3 is TGTGCTCTTGGGGAAGGCCCTCCCGTACTGGGGGATACCGATAAGCTCATCTTT. The chain employs TRDV1 and TRDJ1; 12 nucleotides line up with TRDD3. The CDR3 runs 18 residues. The germline V gene encodes CDR1 TSWWSYY and CDR2 QGS.

V and J are TRDV3 and TRDJ1; 11 bases line up with TRDD3. The CDR3 consists of 16 residues. Germline trimming cut 3 bases from V and 2 bases from J; bases unmatched to any gene: 11. Germline CDR1 TVYSNPD, CDR2 GDNSRS (reference sequence). The CDR3 bases are TGTGCCTTCCCCGCAGTACTGGGGGATATTACCGATAAACTCATCTTT. Its protein is CAFPAVLGDITDKLIF.

A note on this clone: At one of its ends the junction is not consistent with the germline gene, which may arise from a read error. Distinct nucleotide sequences in the sample also encode this CDR3. The genes are TRDV1 and TRDJ1; D is ambiguous. The CDR3 covers 18 residues. Germline V gives CDR1 TSWWSYY, CDR2 QGS. CDR3 in DNA: TGCGCTCTTGGGTTTACTTCGTTCCCCGTACTGATAACCGATAAACTCATCTTT. Protein product: CALGFTSFPVLITDKLIF.

This clone showed up just a few times. The chain's CDR3 is CALGVLGLPALYTDKLIF. In DNA form, the CDR3 reads TGTGCTCTTGGGGTCCTCGGCCTTCCCGCCCTTTACACCGATAAACTCATCTTT. The V gene is TRDV1, the J gene TRDJ1, with D perhaps matching TRDD2 (6 bases). The CDR3 sequence is 18 residues long. Germline loops: CDR1 TSWWSYY, CDR2 QGS. Between the trimmed V and J ends, which lost 4 bases and 0 bases, there was a span of 21 bases.

This clone has more than one count but fewer than ten. The chain uses TRDV1 and TRDJ1; no reliable D call. The V end lost 4 bases, the J end lost 0 bases, and 9 bases lay between the germline ends. CDR3 length equals 14 residues. Germline CDR1 is TSWWSYY and CDR2 is QGS. The CDR3 reads CALGGLRNTDKLIF. The CDR3 DNA follows: TGTGCTCTTGGGGGATTAAGGAACACCGATAAACTCATCTTT.

This clone was seen a few times. This sequence is one base from a far larger clone and is likely a read error. Other DNA sequences in this sample translate to the same CDR3. The chain recombines TRDV1 with TRDJ1; TRDD3 might be the D (5 bases). The CDR3 is made up of 15 amino acids. Per germline, CDR1 TSWWSYY and CDR2 QGS. The CDR3 nucleotides are TGTGCTCTCGGGGAAGCGCCCTGGGACACCGATAAACTCATCTTT. Amino acids: CALGEAPWDTDKLIF.

The V call is TRDV1, the J call TRDJ1; D may be TRDD2 or TRDD3 (6 bases each). CDR1 is TSWWSYY, CDR2 QGS, per germline. The CDR3 totals 22 residues. V lost 0 bases to trimming and J lost 2 bases, with 31 bases between them. CDR3 sequence: CALGELPLAFPSLYWATDKLIF. In nucleotides, the CDR3 is TGTGCTCTTGGGGAACTTCCCTTGGCCTTCCCCAGCTTGTACTGGGCGACCGATAAACTCATCTTT.

In its sample, this clone was seen once. A read error is possible here, since a much larger clone lies one base away. The CDR3 nucleotides read TGTGCTCTTGGGGAACTTGCGGGACTGGGGGATAACTGGGACACCCGACAGATGTTTTTC. Protein sequence: CALGELAGLGDNWDTRQMFF. The rearrangement links TRDV1 to TRDJ3; 11 nucleotides line up with TRDD3. Trimming at V came to 0 bases and at J to 3 bases, leaving 7 bases not matched to a gene. This CDR3 is 20 amino acids long. Germline V gene sequence: CDR1 TSWWSYY, CDR2 QGS.

The chain uses TRDV1 and TRDJ3; 7 bases line up with TRDD3. The ends lost 2 bases at V and 3 bases at J; junction bases unmatched: 13. This CDR3 is built from 20 residues. Germline assignment: CDR1 TSWWSYY and CDR2 QGS. CDR3 loop: CALGERRDTDIYWDTRQMFF. CDR3 nucleotides: TGTGCTCTTGGGGAAAGGAGGGATACAGACATTTACTGGGACACCCGACAGATGTTTTTC.

The chain is built from TRDV1 and TRDJ1; 10 bases fit TRDD3. Germline CDR1 and CDR2: TSWWSYY and QGS. V shed 4 bases, J shed 1 base, and the junction held 24 bases outside the gene matches. This CDR3 spans 22 amino acids. Here the CDR3 reads CALGANPAWGIGALRLTDKLIF. CDR3 nucleotides: TGTGCTCTTGGGGCAAATCCCGCCTGGGGGATAGGGGCACTCCGACTCACCGATAAACTCATCTTT.

The J gene is TRDJ1, the V gene TRDV1, with TRDD3 identical over 10 bases. Losses at the gene ends were 0 bases for V and 8 bases for J; bases not matched to a gene: 12. Germline CDR1 and CDR2: TSWWSYY and QGS. The CDR3 totals 17 residues. CDR3 bases: TGTGCTCTTGGGGAACTCCCCGTACTGGGGGATTGGGGGAAACTCATCTTT. Its protein is CALGELPVLGDWGKLIF.

This clone was picked up a small number of times. Distinct nucleotide sequences in the sample also encode this CDR3. The chain joins TRDV1 to TRDJ1; 10 nucleotides match TRDD3. The CDR3 is 21 residues long. Germline CDR1 and CDR2: TSWWSYY and QGS. The trim removed 1 base at V and 0 bases at J, leaving 17 bases unmatched. This CDR3 is CALGEPGRYWGIKGYTDKLIF. The CDR3 DNA follows: TGTGCTCTTGGGGAACCAGGAAGATACTGGGGGATTAAGGGGTACACCGATAAACTCATCTTT.

This clone was observed a few times. The J gene is TRDJ1, the V gene TRDV1; 9 bases align to TRDD2. Germline V CDR1 and CDR2: TSWWSYY, QGS. The CDR3 spans 20 residues. Trimming at V came to 4 bases and at J to 5 bases, leaving 23 bases not matched to a gene. DNA of the CDR3: TGTGCTCTTGGGGCCCACATTCCTTCCTACTCTGGGGGGTATGTTGATAAACTCATCTTT. Protein sequence: CALGAHIPSYSGGYVDKLIF.

This clone was found a few times. The J gene is TRDJ1, the V gene TRDV1; a weak D match, TRDD3 (6 bases). Germline loops: CDR1 TSWWSYY, CDR2 QGS. The CDR3 extends over 14 amino acids. Trimming shortened V by 7 bases and J by 1 base, and 13 bases separated the two germline ends. The DNA of the CDR3 is TGTGCTCTTGCCGGGGGGGGACGCACCGATAAACTCATCTTT. Translating gives CALAGGGRTDKLIF.

In its sample, this clone ranks as medium-sized. The chain carries TRDV1 and TRDJ1, with 7 nucleotides matching TRDD3. V was clipped by 0 bases and J by 8 bases; unmatched bases: 15. The CDR3 is 17 residues long. Per germline, CDR1 TSWWSYY and CDR2 QGS. CDR3 residues: CALGELRYWGEGRKLIF. As DNA, the CDR3 is TGTGCTCTTGGGGAACTACGCTACTGGGGCGAAGGGAGGAAACTCATCTTT.

In this sample, this clone turned up once. Compared with germline, one end of the junction differs, possibly owing to a read error. In the same sample, other DNA sequences code for this CDR3. This chain links TRDV1 with TRDJ1; 8 positions agree with TRDD2. This CDR3 is 21 amino acids long. Per germline, CDR1 TSWWSYY and CDR2 QGS. The CDR3 DNA sequence: TGTGCTCTTGGGGAAGGGACTAATCTTCCTACCGCGTGGACACCCACCGATAAACTAATCTTT. This sequence encodes CALGEGTNLPTAWTPTDKLIF.

The rearrangement links TRDV1 to TRDJ1; TRDD3 agrees at 12 bases. V dropped 3 bases and J dropped 0; count of bases not matched to a gene: 29. From germline, CDR1 is TSWWSYY and CDR2 QGS. This CDR3 has 25 residues. Written as DNA, the CDR3 is TGTGCTCTTGGGGAGACTTCCTTACTGGGGGATACAGGTAGGCCGGTGAGGGCCCACACCGATAAACTCATCTTT. This sequence encodes CALGETSLLGDTGRPVRAHTDKLIF.

The sample holds one count of this clone. This chain uses TRDV1 with TRDJ1, with 11 bases lining up with TRDD3. The CDR3 runs 28 residues. After removal of 0 bases from V and 0 bases from J, the junction contained 36 bases not matched to a gene. Germline lookup yields CDR1 TSWWSYY and CDR2 QGS. The CDR3 reads CALGELRYGGNWGIRVLLRVQYTDKLIF. DNA of the CDR3: TGTGCTCTTGGGGAACTAAGGTACGGAGGGAACTGGGGGATAAGGGTCCTCCTGCGGGTCCAGTACACCGATAAACTCATCTTT.

The chain joins TRDV1 to TRDJ1, with 10 nucleotides matching TRDD3. The CDR3 is 18 residues long. The germline V gene has CDR1 TSWWSYY and CDR2 QGS. V shed 7 bases and J 0 bases; nucleotides not matched to a gene: 14. As DNA, the CDR3 is TGTGCTCTTGACTTTTTTGGGGGATACAGGGGATACACCGATAAACTCATCTTT. This encodes CALDFFGGYRGYTDKLIF.

There are a few counts of this clone. The gene calls are TRDV1 and TRDJ1; D uncertain. CDR3 length equals 14 residues. V lost 0 bases to trimming and J lost 11 bases, with 16 bases between them. Germline values: CDR1 TSWWSYY, CDR2 QGS. CDR3 DNA sequence: TGTGCTCTTGGGGAACTAAGGGCTACGCGTCTGCTCATCTTT. This codes for CALGELRATRLLIF.

A note on this clone: One base away lies a much larger clone, so this may be a sequencing read error. The same CDR3 is also encoded by other DNA sequences in this sample. The chain is built from TRDV2 and TRDJ3, with TRDD3 matching over 12 bases. With V trimmed by 0 bases and J by 4 bases, 24 bases remained unmatched. The germline V gene has CDR1 GEAIGNYY and CDR2 EKD. CDR3 length: 25 residues. The CDR3 protein is CACDTIISTYWGILNASWDTRQMFF. Here the CDR3 DNA reads TGTGCCTGTGACACCATAATATCTACGTACTGGGGGATACTTAATGCCTCATGGGACACCCGACAGATGTTTTTC.

This chain joins TRDV1 and TRDJ1; TRDD2 aligns across 8 bases. Germline lookup yields CDR1 TSWWSYY and CDR2 QGS. The ends lost 2 bases at V and 8 bases at J; junction bases unmatched: 19. This CDR3 is built from 18 residues. CDR3: CALGEAGDFLPGSPKLIF. The CDR3 DNA sequence: TGTGCTCTTGGGGAAGCTGGGGACTTCCTACCGGGGAGTCCCAAACTCATCTTT.